The clone carrying this TCR beta chain was seen a single time. This sample is drawn from a study of blood T cell repertoires in COVID-19. Study-wide context: Sample material is recorded as cDNA or gDNA derived from T cells, B-cell-depleted T cells, or PBMCs.

Residents of around 24 US areas, aged about 18 to 95 years, made up the participants. Profiling relied on immunoSEQ multiplex PCR, and the TCRdb table lists in-frame clones only, not all of them. The sample includes over 200,000 clones, roughly 90% of them seen just once. The sequenced sample consisted of PBMCs or T cells enriched from blood (not recorded which). The sequence was obtained from a man younger than 35 with acute COVID-19.

The CDR3 here is CASSPTSGINTGELFF. DNA for the CDR3: TGTGCCAGCTCACCGACTAGCGGGATAAACACCGGGGAGCTGTTTTTT. The chain links TRBV18 to TRBJ2-2; 11 bases are shared with TRBD2. This CDR3 region has 16 residues. Germline values: CDR1 KGHSH, CDR2 LQKENI. The trim removed 3 bases at V and 2 bases at J, leaving 2 bases unmatched.